Below, 25 T cell receptor beta chains from the same sample are listed, as sequenced in a study of CD8+CD57+ T cells in acquired aplastic anemia. Genomic DNA provided the template from which TCR beta VDJ and CDR3 profiles were obtained. MiXCR, run by TCRdb on the reads, gives a single entry per CDR3 protein. The sample has fewer than 150,000 distinct CDR3 sequences; about 46% are singletons. Sequencing was carried out using sorted CD4+, CD8+, or CD8+CD57+ T cells (not recorded which) from PBMCs. These receptors were taken from a human donor in good health, serving as a control.

This clonotype has only a few counts. The rearrangement joins TRBV29-1 to TRBJ1-2; TRBD1 is a possible D gene (6 bases). Trimming removed 7 bases from V and 3 bases from J, with 9 bases in between. This CDR3 has 11 residues. Germline loops: CDR1 SQVTM, CDR2 ANQGSEA. CDR3 sequence (DNA): TGCAGCGAAGGGGGACACTATGGCTACACCTTC. Translated, it gives CSEGGHYGYTF. The whole variable domain, filled in from reference TRBV29-1 and TRBJ1-2, reads SAVISQKPSRDICQRGTSLTIQCQVDSQVTMMFWYRQQPGQSLTLIATANQGSEATYESGFVIDKFPISRPNLTFSTLTVSNMSPEDSSIYLCSEGGHYGYTFGSGTRLTVV.

The gene calls are TRBV7-2 and TRBJ2-3; D not certain. The CDR3 has 16 amino acids. From germline, CDR1 is SGHTA and CDR2 FQGNSA. The V and J ends lost 1 base and 0 bases respectively, with 11 bases between them. DNA of the CDR3: TGTGCCAGCAGCTTAGGAGCAGGTGCTAGCACAGATACGCAGTATTTT. This sequence encodes CASSLGAGASTDTQYF.

The chain is built from TRBV12-5 and TRBJ2-1, with D perhaps TRBD1 (5 bases). The CDR3 runs 14 residues. The ends were cut back, 1 base at V and 11 bases at J, with 15 bases in the middle. CDR1 LGHNT and CDR2 FRNRAP come from the germline V gene. The CDR3 loop is CASGLGGRDGQQFF. DNA for the CDR3: TGTGCTAGTGGTTTGGGGGGCAGGGATGGTCAGCAGTTCTTC.

This clonotype has ten or more counts. V usage is TRBV20-1 and J usage is TRBJ1-1, with D unclear. CDR3 size: 14 residues. The V gene's germline CDR1 is DFQATT and CDR2 SNEGSKA (reference sequence). Trimming took 7 bases from V and 1 from J, leaving 16 bases between them. For the CDR3, the DNA is TGCAGTGTAGCAGGCCGGAGGACGAACACTGAAGCTTTCTTT. Translation gives CSVAGRRTNTEAFF.

The rearrangement uses TRBV20-1 and TRBJ1-1; unclear D gene. Between the trimmed V and J ends, which lost 4 bases and 2 bases, there was a span of 8 bases. This CDR3 is 12 amino acids long. Germline V CDR1 and CDR2: DFQATT, SNEGSKA (reference sequence). The CDR3 coding sequence is TGCAGTGCTAAGACGGGAAACACTGAAGCTTTCTTT. It is translated as CSAKTGNTEAFF.

The gene calls are TRBV7-2 and TRBJ1-3; D gene uncertain. Trimming removed 4 bases at V and 5 bases at J, with 9 bases between. Looked up from germline, CDR1 is SGHTA and CDR2 is FQGNSA. The CDR3 has 13 amino acids. CDR3 in amino acids: CASSYNGRNTIYF. The CDR3 DNA reads TGTGCCAGCAGCTACAATGGTCGAAACACCATATATTTT.

This clonotype was seen only once. The V and J genes are TRBV24-1 and TRBJ2-5; D gene unclear. The CDR3 has 12 residues. Per the germline V gene, CDR1 is KGHDR and CDR2 is SFDVKD. V was trimmed by 4 bases and J by 5 bases, leaving 7 bases between them. The CDR3 DNA reads as TGTGCCACCAGTGACGTGGCCGAGACCCAGTACTTC. This translates into CATSDVAETQYF.

This clonotype was observed many times. The chain employs TRBV20-1 and TRBJ2-1; a weak D match, TRBD2 (6 bases). In germline, CDR1 is DFQATT, CDR2 SNEGSKA (reference sequence). The length of the CDR3 is 14 residues. Deletions cut 3 bases from V and 7 bases from J, with 16 bases between. The CDR3 nucleotides are TGCAGTGCTAGTGTGGGGGGATCTTTGAATGAGCAGTTCTTC. It encodes CSASVGGSLNEQFF.

There are many counts of this clonotype. V and J are TRBV11-1 and TRBJ1-1, with TRBD1 matching 8 bases. The CDR3 extends over 14 amino acids. The germline CDR1 and CDR2 sequences are SGHAT and FQDESV (reference sequence). V lost 5 bases, J lost 2 bases, and 4 bases stayed unmatched. The CDR3 bases are TGTGCCAGCAGCATTGGACAGGGAAACACTGAAGCTTTCTTT. This codes for CASSIGQGNTEAFF.

The chain joins TRBV7-9 to TRBJ1-6; D remains unclear. Trimming stripped 6 bases from V and 8 bases from J, with 8 bases between. The CDR3 has 12 residues. The germline CDR1 and CDR2 sequences are SEHNR and FQNEAQ (reference sequence). This CDR3 reads CASRVDDSPLHF. The DNA for the CDR3 is TGTGCCAGCAGAGTGGACGATTCACCCCTCCACTTT. Using reference TRBV7-9 and TRBJ1-6 for the parts outside the CDR3, the full variable domain is DTGVSQNPRHKITKRGQNVTFRCDPISEHNRLYWYRQTLGQGPEFLTYFQNEAQLEKSRLLSDRFSAERPKGSFSTLEIQRTEQGDSAMYLCASRVDDSPLHFGNGTRLTVT.

This chain joins TRBV12-3 or TRBV12-4 and TRBJ1-1; D gene uncertain. Trimming pared 5 bases from V and 8 bases from J, leaving 12 bases between. There are 12 residues in the CDR3. In DNA form, the CDR3 reads TGTGCCAGCAGTGTCAGCCGAGGGGAAGCTTTCTTT. This codes for CASSVSRGEAFF.

At least ten counts were recorded for this clonotype. V gene TRBV7-6 combines with J gene TRBJ2-2, with TRBD1 matching 7 bases. The CDR3 is 14 residues long. Germline CDR1 and CDR2: SGHVS and FNYEAQ. The V and J ends lost 5 bases and 5 bases, in that order; junction bases with no gene match: 5. The CDR3 here is CASSIQTGTGELFF. Here the CDR3 DNA reads TGTGCCAGCAGCATACAGACAGGGACCGGGGAGCTGTTTTTT.

This clonotype was observed many times. The chain carries TRBV6-1 and TRBJ1-2, with 10 bases fitting TRBD1. The CDR3 consists of 15 residues. With V trimmed by 6 bases and J by 5 bases, 9 bases remained unmatched. CDR1 and CDR2 from the germline V gene are MNHNS and SASEGT. CDR3 residues: CASSPTGGDNYGYTF. As DNA, the CDR3 is TGTGCCAGCAGCCCGACAGGGGGCGATAATTATGGCTACACCTTC.

This clonotype was detected ten times or more. The chain links TRBV19 to TRBJ2-1; 8 bases align to TRBD1. Germline-derived CDR1 and CDR2 are LNHDA and SQIVND (reference sequence). Unmatched junction bases numbered 3, after V lost 4 bases and J lost 4 bases. This CDR3 is 14 amino acids long. CDR3 in amino acids: CASSNRGLYNEQFF. Written as DNA, the CDR3 is TGTGCCAGTAGTAACAGGGGGTTATACAATGAGCAGTTCTTC.

In its sample, this clonotype was seen many times. The rearrangement links TRBV14 to TRBJ1-6; D remains ambiguous. Trimming left V 2 bases short and J 9 bases short, with 11 bases between. CDR1 and CDR2 (germline): SGHDN, FVKESK. The CDR3 spans 14 residues. The CDR3 coding sequence is TGTGCCAGCAGCCAATATTCGCGGGGTTCACCCCTCCACTTT. Translated, it gives CASSQYSRGSPLHF.

This rearrangement joins TRBV2 to TRBJ1-2; 7 nucleotides match TRBD1. The length of the CDR3 is 14 residues. From germline, CDR1 is SNHLY and CDR2 FYNNEI. The junction had 6 bases not matched to a gene; V was cut back by 6 bases and J by 2 bases. The CDR3 bases are TGTGCCAGCAGGGGGGCAGGGGGGAACTATGGCTACACCTTC. Translated: CASRGAGGNYGYTF.

This chain joins TRBV29-1 and TRBJ1-6, with TRBD1 as a possible D gene (5 bases). CDR3 length equals 15 residues. Trimming removed 7 bases at V and 8 bases at J, with 21 bases between. CDR1 and CDR2 from the germline V gene are SQVTM and ANQGSEA. The CDR3 loop reads CSAPPDPEGDSPLHF. Here the CDR3 DNA reads TGCAGCGCCCCGCCCGACCCGGAAGGGGATTCACCCCTCCACTTT.

This clonotype has at least ten counts. The V and J genes are TRBV25-1 and TRBJ2-5; no clear D. The CDR3 sequence is 14 residues long. Germline V CDR1 and CDR2: MGHDK, SYGVNS. Trimming left V 3 bases short and J 1 base short, with 9 bases between. The CDR3 DNA follows: TGTGCCAGCAGTGAGCCCGTATCCCAAGAGACCCAGTACTTC. Its translation is CASSEPVSQETQYF.

This clonotype was counted at least ten times. The chain uses TRBV7-2 and TRBJ2-1; 8 bases are a match to TRBD2. V dropped 4 bases and J dropped 8; count of bases not matched to a gene: 10. CDR3 length: 15 amino acids. Germline CDR1 is SGHTA and CDR2 is FQGNSA. The CDR3 coding sequence is TGTGCCAGCAGCTCCGAGCGGGGCGGGGGGTATGAGCAGTTCTTC. Residues: CASSSERGGGYEQFF. Filled out from reference TRBV7-2 and TRBJ2-1, the complete variable domain reads GAGVSQSPSNKVTEKGKDVELRCDPISGHTALYWYRQSLGQGLEFLIYFQGNSAPDKSGLPSDRFSAERTGGSVSTLTIQRTQQEDSAVYLCASSSERGGGYEQFFGPGTRLTVL.

This clonotype was recorded at least ten times. This rearrangement joins TRBV7-8 to TRBJ1-2; 11 positions match TRBD1. This CDR3 is 16 amino acids long. Germline trimming cut 4 bases from V and 3 bases from J; bases unmatched to any gene: 7. Germline lookup yields CDR1 SGHVS and CDR2 FQNEAQ. The CDR3 DNA reads as TGTGCCAGCAGCTCCCGGACAGGGGGCTACGACTATGGCTACACCTTC. It yields the protein CASSSRTGGYDYGYTF.

The chain uses TRBV4-2 and TRBJ2-5; TRBD2 matches at 12 bases. The J call may be faulty, since TRBJ2-7 better matches the DNA end. CDR3 length: 18 residues. Germline-derived CDR1 and CDR2 are LGHNA and YNFKEQ. The CDR3 bases are TGTGCCAGCAGCCAAGCGAGTCCGGCACTAGCGGGAGGATCCGAGCAGTACTTC. It specifies CASSQASPALAGGSEQYF.

J is TRBJ2-1 and V is TRBV15; TRBD2 matches at 7 bases. Germline values: CDR1 LNHNV, CDR2 YYDKDF (reference sequence). V shed 3 bases, J shed 5 bases, and the junction held 4 bases outside the gene matches. This CDR3 spans 14 amino acids. This chain's CDR3 is CATSRGAGHNEQFF. The CDR3 DNA reads TGTGCCACCAGCAGGGGAGCGGGGCACAATGAGCAGTTCTTC.

V is TRBV7-2 and J is TRBJ2-5; D may be TRBD2 (7 bases). Trimming pared 3 bases from V and 5 bases from J, leaving 16 bases between. Germline V gene data show CDR1 as SGHTA and CDR2 as FQGNSA. This CDR3 has 15 amino acids. The CDR3, as DNA: TGTGCCAGCAGCTTTGTGTCCGGGGGGCGGGAGACCCAGTACTTC. The encoded protein is CASSFVSGGRETQYF.

The chain joins TRBV2 to TRBJ2-7; TRBD1 is a possible D gene (5 bases). V dropped 3 bases and J dropped 5 bases, with 17 bases sitting between them. There are 15 residues in the CDR3. Germline CDR1 is SNHLY and CDR2 is FYNNEI. The DNA of the CDR3 is TGTGCCAGCAGTGACGGTGGCAGGGTCATAGACGAGCAGTACTTC. Its protein product is CASSDGGRVIDEQYF.

The table lists this clonotype with many counts. The CDR3 here is CATSSKPGQGASFQHF. Here the CDR3 DNA reads TGTGCCACCAGCAGCAAGCCGGGACAGGGGGCGAGCTTCCAGCATTTT. The chain is built from TRBV15 and TRBJ1-5, with TRBD1 matching 12 bases. Looked up from germline, CDR1 is LNHNV and CDR2 is YYDKDF (reference sequence). The ends lost 3 bases at V and 12 bases at J; junction bases unmatched: 12. The CDR3 spans 16 residues.